These 15 T cell receptor beta chains share one sample of origin, sequenced in a study of OX40 agonist ivuxolimab in advanced cancers. TCRdb's copy holds only in-frame clones and misses some; the assay was immunoSEQ multiplex PCR. The sample lists 60,000 to 70,000 clones; around four fifths were seen once. Sequencing was performed on CD4+ or CD8+ T cells sorted from blood, taken in a trial of the OX40 agonist ivuxolimab. Receptor source: an adult with an advanced solid tumor such as melanoma, head and neck, liver or kidney cancer.

This clone appeared a few times. The chain recombines TRBV18 with TRBJ2-7; TRBD1 matches at 7 bases. CDR3 length equals 13 residues. Germline trimming cut 2 bases from V and 5 bases from J; bases unmatched to any gene: 3. Germline V gene data show CDR1 as KGHSH and CDR2 as LQKENI. The CDR3 DNA reads as TGTGCCAGCTCACCAAATACAGGGGACGAGCAGTACGTC. This codes for CASSPNTGDEQYV.

The chain joins TRBV14 to TRBJ2-7; the D gene is possibly TRBD1 (5 bases). This CDR3 has 14 residues. Germline V gives CDR1 SGHDN, CDR2 FVKESK. V lost 4 bases to trimming and J lost 0 bases, with 10 bases between them. The CDR3 protein is CASSPRQSSYEQYF. The CDR3 nucleotides read TGTGCCAGCAGCCCCCGACAGAGCTCCTACGAGCAGTACTTC.

The rearrangement links TRBV7-9 to TRBJ1-6, with a weak D call TRBD1 (6 bases). Germline CDR1 SEHNR, CDR2 FQNEAQ (reference sequence). The CDR3 has 16 residues. Trimming cost V 4 bases and J 7 bases, with 17 bases left between them. As DNA, the CDR3 is TGTGCCAGCAGCTCCTTGACGGGACAAGTAAATTCACCCCTCCACTTT. Its translation is CASSSLTGQVNSPLHF.

The rearrangement uses TRBV5-6 and TRBJ2-3, with a possible D match to TRBD2 (5 bases). Trimming cost V 2 bases and J 2 bases, with 6 bases left between them. CDR1 and CDR2 from the germline V gene are SGHDT and YYEEEE. The CDR3 has 13 amino acids. This chain's CDR3 is CASSFGVTDTQYF. In nucleotides, the CDR3 is TGTGCCAGCAGCTTCGGGGTCACAGATACGCAGTATTTT. Drawing the rest from reference TRBV5-6 and TRBJ2-3, the complete variable domain is DAGVTQSPTHLIKTRGQQVTLRCSPKSGHDTVSWYQQALGQGPQFIFQYYEEEERQRGNFPDRFSGHQFPNYSSELNVNALLLGDSALYLCASSFGVTDTQYFGPGTRLTVL.

This clone was seen a handful of times. V usage is TRBV14 and J usage is TRBJ1-2; D remains ambiguous. Trimming left V 4 bases short and J 5 bases short, with 14 bases between. Germline V gene data show CDR1 as SGHDN and CDR2 as FVKESK. The CDR3 is 14 residues long. The CDR3 spells CASSRGPFSYGYTF. The CDR3 DNA follows: TGTGCCAGCAGCCGAGGTCCCTTTTCATATGGCTACACCTTC.

V is TRBV7-2 and J is TRBJ2-2, with D maybe TRBD1 (5 bases). This CDR3 has 15 residues. Germline-derived CDR1 and CDR2 are SGHTA and FQGNSA. The V end lost 0 bases, the J end lost 6 bases, and 11 bases lay between the germline ends. The CDR3 here is CASSLAKGRAGELFF. For the CDR3, the DNA is TGTGCCAGCAGCTTAGCCAAGGGCAGGGCCGGGGAGCTGTTTTTT.

The chain carries TRBV27 and TRBJ1-1, with D tentatively TRBD1 (6 bases). V was pared by 7 bases and J by 2 bases, with 14 bases between. The germline V gene has CDR1 MNHEY and CDR2 SMNVEV (reference sequence). CDR3 size: 14 residues. The CDR3 region is CASTFRGGNTEAFF. In nucleotides, the CDR3 is TGTGCCAGCACTTTCCGGGGGGGCAACACTGAAGCTTTCTTT.

V usage is TRBV28 and J usage is TRBJ2-7, with D perhaps being TRBD1 or TRBD2 (5 bases each). This CDR3 region has 16 residues. Trimming took off 5 bases at V and 2 bases at J, with 19 bases between the two ends. The germline V gene encodes CDR1 MDHEN and CDR2 SYDVKM. CDR3 DNA: TGTGCCAGCAGTCGCAGCCATACCGGGACCACCTACGAGCAGTACGTC. As protein: CASSRSHTGTTYEQYV.

The rearrangement uses TRBV4-1 and TRBJ1-2; unclear D gene. CDR3 length: 15 amino acids. In germline, CDR1 is MGHRA, CDR2 YSYEKL. V lost 0 bases and J lost 8, with 16 bases in between. In DNA, the CDR3 is TGCGCCAGCAGCCAAGATAAGGGCCTGGTGGGGGGCTACACCTTC. As protein: CASSQDKGLVGGYTF.

This clone was seen a handful of times. The genes are TRBV6-4 and TRBJ1-1; TRBD1 agrees at 9 bases. Germline loops: CDR1 MRHNA, CDR2 SNTAGT. Trimming at V came to 6 bases and at J to 4 bases, leaving 9 bases not matched to a gene. The CDR3 spans 15 residues. DNA for the CDR3: TGTGCCAGCAGCGGCTCACAGGGGGCGCGCACTGAAGCTTTCTTT. Its translation: CASSGSQGARTEAFF.

The chain is built from TRBV7-3 and TRBJ2-1; unclear D gene. Germline V gene data show CDR1 as SGHTA and CDR2 as FQGTGA. V lost 5 bases to trimming and J lost 0 bases, with 11 bases between them. CDR3 length: 15 residues. The DNA for the CDR3 is TGTGCCAGCAGCCCCCAAGCGAGCTCCTACAATGAGCAGTTCTTC. Its protein product is CASSPQASSYNEQFF.

The chain joins TRBV28 to TRBJ1-3, with no clear D. Germline values: CDR1 MDHEN, CDR2 SYDVKM. The CDR3 consists of 12 residues. Trimming removed 3 bases from V and 2 bases from J, with 2 bases in between. In nucleotides, the CDR3 is TGTGCCAGCAGTTTTGCTGGAAACACCATATATTTT. Its translation: CASSFAGNTIYF.

V usage is TRBV5-4 and J usage is TRBJ2-2; 7 bases map to TRBD1. This CDR3 has 15 residues. Germline CDR1 and CDR2: SGHNT and YYREEE (reference sequence). Germline trimming cut 4 bases from V and 4 bases from J; bases unmatched to any gene: 7. CDR3 amino acids: CASSEDRLGTGELFF. CDR3 bases: TGTGCCAGCAGCGAGGACAGGTTGGGCACCGGGGAGCTGTTTTTT. Full variable domain (outside the CDR3, taken from reference TRBV5-4 and TRBJ2-2): ETGVTQSPTHLIKTRGQQVTLRCSSQSGHNTVSWYQQALGQGPQFIFQYYREEENGRGNFPPRFSGLQFPNYSSELNVNALELDDSALYLCASSEDRLGTGELFFGEGSRLTVL.

This rearrangement joins TRBV18 to TRBJ2-7, with D possibly TRBD1 on 6 matching bases. Germline values: CDR1 KGHSH, CDR2 LQKENI. CDR3 size: 13 residues. V was cut by 3 bases and J by 4 bases, with 10 bases left in between. This CDR3 reads CASSPGHTYEQYV. DNA of the CDR3: TGTGCCAGCTCACCGGGACATACTTACGAGCAGTACGTC.

V usage is TRBV19 and J usage is TRBJ2-7, with 7 positions matching TRBD2. The germline gives CDR1 LNHDA, CDR2 SQIVND (reference sequence). This CDR3 contains 15 residues. J lost 2 bases, V lost 5 bases, and 9 bases had no gene match. The CDR3 coding sequence is TGTGCCAGTAGTCCCCGGGACTATTCTACCTACGAGCAGTACTTC. The encoded protein is CASSPRDYSTYEQYF.